The T cell receptor beta chain under discussion was sequenced for a study of blood T cells in healthy people across ages. The CDR3 is made up of 16 amino acids. The germline gives CDR1 LGHDT, CDR2 YNNKEL (reference sequence). V dropped 1 base and J dropped 13; count of bases not matched to a gene: 13. The second PCR ran roughly 6 to 11 cycles with a sample-barcoded 5' primer and J-beta primers. Tagging of each cDNA molecule was performed by a template-switch adaptor with 12 random nucleotides. TCRdb re-analysed the 5' RACE reads in MiXCR, keeping a single row per CDR3 protein. The sample holds 710,000 or so distinct CDR3 sequences, roughly 32% seen once. The table lists this clonotype with a few counts. Its matching antigen is unknown. The study's findings and limits: Investigators viewed diversity estimates from one million T cells as underestimates, the study reported. Donor CMV infection status was unknown, possibly confounding age-related changes in expanded clonotypes.

The origin of this receptor is a woman over 75 in good health. The V gene is TRBV3-1, the J gene TRBJ2-1; 10 bases are shared with TRBD2. What was sequenced was blood. CDR3 bases: TGTGCCAGCAGCCAAGGGACTAGCGGAACCCAAGAGACCCAGTTCTTC. As protein: CASSQGTSGTQETQFF.